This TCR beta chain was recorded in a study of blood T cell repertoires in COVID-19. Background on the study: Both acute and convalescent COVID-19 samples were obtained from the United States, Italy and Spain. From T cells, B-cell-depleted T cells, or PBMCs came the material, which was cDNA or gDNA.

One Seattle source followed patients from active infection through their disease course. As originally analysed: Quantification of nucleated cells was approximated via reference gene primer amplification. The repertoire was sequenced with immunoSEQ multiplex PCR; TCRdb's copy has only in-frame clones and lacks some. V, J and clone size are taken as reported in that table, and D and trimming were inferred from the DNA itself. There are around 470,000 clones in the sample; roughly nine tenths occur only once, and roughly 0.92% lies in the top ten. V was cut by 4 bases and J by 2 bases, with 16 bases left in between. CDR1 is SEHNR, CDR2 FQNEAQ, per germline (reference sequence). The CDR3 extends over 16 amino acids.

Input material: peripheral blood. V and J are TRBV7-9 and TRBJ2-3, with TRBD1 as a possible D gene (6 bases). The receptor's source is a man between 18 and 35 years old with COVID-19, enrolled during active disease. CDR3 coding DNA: TGTGCCAGCAGCTCCCTAAGAAGGGGGAACACAGATACGCAGTATTTT. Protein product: CASSSLRRGNTDTQYF.